This entry lists 22 T cell receptor beta chains sequenced from one sample in a study of blood T cell repertoires in COVID-19. Assay: immunoSEQ multiplex PCR; the TCRdb copy retains only in-frame clones and omits some. The table shows more than 200,000 clones, with about 88% occurring only once. The sequenced material came from peripheral blood. Receptor source: a man between 65 and 85 years old with acute or convalescent COVID-19.

This clone was recorded once. The chain has TRBV11-3 and TRBJ2-1; 7 bases agree with TRBD2. The V gene end was trimmed by 5 bases and the J gene end by 0 bases; junction bases not matched to a gene: 10. Germline CDR1 reads SGHNT; CDR2 reads YENEEA. CDR3 length: 17 amino acids. CDR3 bases: TGTGCCAGCAGCCACCACCTGGGGGAGGGCTCCTACAATGAGCAGTTCTTC. It specifies CASSHHLGEGSYNEQFF. Looking up the rest from reference TRBV11-3 and TRBJ2-1 gives the full variable domain: EAGVVQSPRYKIIEKKQPVAFWCNPISGHNTLYWYLQNLGQGPELLIRYENEEAVDDSQLPKDRFSAERLKGVDSTLKIQPAELGDSAVYLCASSHHLGEGSYNEQFFGPGTRLTVL.

The chain links TRBV5-6 to TRBJ2-5; TRBD1 aligns across 7 bases. CDR1 is SGHDT and CDR2 is YYEEEE in the germline V gene. The CDR3 totals 16 residues. V shed 0 bases and J 3 bases; nucleotides not matched to a gene: 8. DNA of the CDR3: TGTGCCAGCAGCTTGGGTCCTGACAGGGTAGAAGAGACCCAGTACTTC. It encodes CASSLGPDRVEETQYF.

The chain carries TRBV5-1 and TRBJ2-1; no clear D. V was trimmed by 2 bases and J by 4 bases, leaving 7 bases between them. The CDR3 covers 13 residues. Germline CDR1 is SGHRS and CDR2 is YFSETQ. CDR3 in amino acids: CASSLTAYNEQFF. For the CDR3, the DNA is TGCGCCAGCAGCTTAACAGCTTACAATGAGCAGTTCTTC.

The V call is TRBV3-1 (or the pseudogene TRBV3-2), the J call TRBJ2-2; no definite D call. Germline lookup yields CDR1 LGHDT and CDR2 YNNKEL (reference sequence). The CDR3 extends over 16 amino acids. Trimming removed 0 bases at V and 8 bases at J, with 16 bases between. CDR3 protein: CASSQDLQAPRGELFF. DNA for the CDR3: TGTGCCAGCAGCCAAGATCTTCAGGCCCCAAGGGGGGAGCTGTTTTTT.

The V and J genes are TRBV13 and TRBJ2-7; 13 positions agree with TRBD2. Looked up from germline, CDR1 is PRHDT and CDR2 is FYEKMQ (reference sequence). This CDR3 spans 14 amino acids. J was trimmed by 6 bases and V by 5 bases; bases with no gene match: 4. This CDR3 is CASSQRLAGGEQYF. CDR3 in DNA: TGTGCCAGCAGCCAAAGACTAGCGGGAGGCGAGCAGTACTTC.

This clone was recorded once. The chain combines TRBV7-9 with TRBJ2-1; TRBD1 agrees at 10 bases. The junction had 8 bases not matched to a gene; V was cut back by 5 bases and J by 7 bases. Germline values: CDR1 SEHNR, CDR2 FQNEAQ (reference sequence). The CDR3 sequence is 15 residues long. The CDR3 spells CASSHRQGAKNEQFF. The CDR3 coding sequence is TGTGCCAGCAGCCATAGACAGGGGGCGAAAAATGAGCAGTTCTTC.

This chain links TRBV18 with TRBJ2-3, with TRBD1 matching 7 bases. The CDR3 sequence is 14 residues long. J lost 2 bases, V lost 4 bases, and 3 bases had no gene match. Germline lookup yields CDR1 KGHSH and CDR2 LQKENI. The CDR3 DNA reads TGTGCCAGCTCACAACAGGGGATCACAGATACGCAGTATTTT. Translating it yields CASSQQGITDTQYF.

The chain carries TRBV19 and TRBJ2-1, with TRBD1 identical over 7 bases. Germline-derived CDR1 and CDR2 are LNHDA and SQIVND (reference sequence). Trimming removed 5 bases from V and 4 bases from J; junction bases left unmatched: 5. The CDR3 contains 14 residues. Here the CDR3 reads CASSQTGLYNEQFF. The CDR3 coding sequence is TGTGCCAGTAGTCAGACAGGGTTGTACAATGAGCAGTTCTTC.

The chain uses TRBV10-3 and TRBJ1-5, with D maybe TRBD1 (5 bases). Germline CDR1 is ENHRY and CDR2 is SYGVKD. The CDR3 has 13 amino acids. V was pared by 11 bases and J by 6 bases, with 17 bases between. CDR3 loop: CASDSGLGQPQHF. DNA of the CDR3: TGTGCCTCCGACTCAGGGTTGGGTCAGCCCCAGCATTTT.

The J gene is TRBJ1-2, the V gene TRBV28, with 10 bases lining up with TRBD1. Germline V gene data show CDR1 as MDHEN and CDR2 as SYDVKM. The CDR3 length is 16 residues. V was pared by 1 base and J by 7 bases, with 9 bases of the junction left unmatched. The CDR3 region is CASSLFYRTGGTGYTF. CDR3 in DNA: TGTGCCAGCAGTTTATTCTACCGGACAGGGGGAACTGGCTACACCTTC.

The chain uses TRBV28 and TRBJ2-7, with 7 bases matching TRBD2. The CDR3 sequence is 14 residues long. Germline CDR1 is MDHEN and CDR2 is SYDVKM. The J segment lost 5 bases and the V segment lost 4 bases, leaving 8 bases of the junction unmatched. CDR3 region: CASSSGGSSDEQYF. CDR3 coding DNA: TGTGCCAGCAGTTCGGGCGGGAGTTCTGACGAGCAGTACTTC.

This clone was seen once. The chain joins TRBV2 to TRBJ1-6, with D possibly matching TRBD1 (6 bases). Trimming stripped 4 bases from V and 5 bases from J, with 15 bases between. CDR3 length: 16 residues. CDR1 and CDR2 from the germline V gene are SNHLY and FYNNEI. CDR3 in amino acids: CASSAGGAMNNSPLHF. CDR3 in DNA: TGTGCCAGCAGTGCGGGGGGGGCAATGAATAATTCACCCCTCCACTTT.

The chain links TRBV10-1 to TRBJ2-1, with TRBD2 identical over 8 bases. The CDR3 spans 14 residues. In germline, CDR1 is WNHNN, CDR2 SYGVQD (reference sequence). V trimming: 8 bases; J trimming: 7 bases; junction bases outside the gene matches: 10. CDR3 amino acids: CASFRAGGGNEQFF. The CDR3, as DNA: TGCGCCAGCTTCAGGGCGGGAGGAGGAAATGAGCAGTTCTTC.

V usage is TRBV3-1 (or the pseudogene TRBV3-2) and J usage is TRBJ1-1; D remains unclear. Germline-derived CDR1 and CDR2 are LGHDT and YNNKEL (reference sequence). Trimming pared 0 bases from V and 0 bases from J, leaving 14 bases between. This CDR3 has 17 amino acids. The CDR3 nucleotides read TGTGCCAGCAGCCAAGATCTCTTGGGGAGGCTGAACACTGAAGCTTTCTTT. This codes for CASSQDLLGRLNTEAFF.

The chain recombines TRBV18 with TRBJ1-1; tentatively, D is TRBD1 (6 bases). Trimming cost V 0 bases and J 0 bases, with 8 bases left between them. This CDR3 is 15 amino acids long. Per the germline V gene, CDR1 is KGHSH and CDR2 is LQKENI. The CDR3 DNA is TGTGCCAGCTCACCACCTGGACAGATGAACACTGAAGCTTTCTTT. It codes for CASSPPGQMNTEAFF. Combining the CDR3 with reference TRBV18 and TRBJ1-1 gives the whole variable domain NAGVMQNPRHLVRRRGQEARLRCSPMKGHSHVYWYRQLPEEGLKFMVYLQKENIIDESGMPKERFSAEFPKEGPSILRIQQVVRGDSAAYFCASSPPGQMNTEAFFGQGTRLTVV.

The chain links TRBV4-2 to TRBJ1-6; D is unclear. Trimming pared 3 bases from V and 3 bases from J, leaving 9 bases between. The CDR3 runs to 15 residues. Germline CDR1 reads LGHNA; CDR2 reads YNFKEQ. The CDR3 region is CASSQDGDYNSPLHF. The CDR3 coding sequence is TGTGCCAGCAGCCAGGATGGAGACTATAATTCACCCCTCCACTTT.

V gene TRBV2 combines with J gene TRBJ2-7, with 9 bases that match TRBD2. V gave up 6 bases and J gave up 5 bases; unmatched junction bases: 5. The CDR3 is 13 amino acids. Germline CDR1 is SNHLY and CDR2 is FYNNEI. As DNA, the CDR3 is TGTGCCAGCAGAATTAGCGGGAGCCACGAGCAGTACTTC. Encoded protein: CASRISGSHEQYF.

The chain links TRBV2 to TRBJ1-2; the match to TRBD1 covers 12 bases. Trimming cost V 7 bases and J 7 bases; bases outside gene matches: 7. This CDR3 is built from 14 residues. CDR1 is SNHLY and CDR2 is FYNNEI in the germline V gene. The DNA for the CDR3 is TGTGCCAGCACCGCCGGGACAGGGGGCTTTGGCTACACCTTC. Protein product: CASTAGTGGFGYTF.

This sequence joins TRBV4-3 and TRBJ2-2; D might be TRBD1 (6 bases). The CDR3 consists of 14 residues. Germline loops: CDR1 LGHNA, CDR2 YSLEER. Between the trimmed V and J ends, which lost 4 bases and 6 bases, there was a span of 12 bases. CDR3 amino acids: CASSRVEGAGELFF. In DNA form, the CDR3 reads TGCGCCAGCAGCCGCGTCGAGGGGGCCGGGGAGCTGTTTTTT.

The CDR3 nucleotides are TGTGCCACCAGTGACCTCGCCGCCCGGGATTACAATGAGCAGTTCTTC. This translates into CATSDLAARDYNEQFF. The V and J genes are TRBV24-1 and TRBJ2-1, with a possible D match to TRBD2 (5 bases). The CDR3 has 16 residues. V was clipped by 4 bases and J by 4 bases, with 16 bases between them. The germline gives CDR1 KGHDR, CDR2 SFDVKD.

The CDR3 loop is CASSQDRAHEQYF. DNA of the CDR3: TGTGCCAGCAGCCAAGACAGGGCCCACGAGCAGTACTTC. The chain links TRBV7-9 to TRBJ2-7; 7 nucleotides agree with TRBD1. The CDR3 has 13 amino acids. J lost 5 bases, V lost 5 bases, and 6 bases had no gene match. CDR1 is SEHNR, CDR2 FQNEAQ, per germline (reference sequence).

The chain links TRBV4-3 to TRBJ2-1, with no clear D. The CDR3 covers 15 residues. Germline CDR1 LGHNA, CDR2 YSLEER. Trimming took off 0 bases at V and 9 bases at J, with 15 bases between the two ends. CDR3 sequence (DNA): TGCGCCAGCAGCCAAGATGGCCTCCGCCGGGTTGAGCAGTTCTTC. Translation: CASSQDGLRRVEQFF.